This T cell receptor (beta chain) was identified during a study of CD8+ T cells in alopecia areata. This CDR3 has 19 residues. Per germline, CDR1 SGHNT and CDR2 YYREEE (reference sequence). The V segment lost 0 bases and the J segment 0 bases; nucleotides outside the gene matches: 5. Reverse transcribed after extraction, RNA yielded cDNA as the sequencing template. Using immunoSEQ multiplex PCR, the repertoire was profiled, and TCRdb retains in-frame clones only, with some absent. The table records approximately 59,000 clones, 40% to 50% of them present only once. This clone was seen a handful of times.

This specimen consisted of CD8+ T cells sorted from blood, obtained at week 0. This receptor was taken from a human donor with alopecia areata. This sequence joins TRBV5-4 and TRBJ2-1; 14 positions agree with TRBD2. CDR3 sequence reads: CASSLGTSGRSSSYNEQFF. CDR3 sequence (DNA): TGTGCCAGCAGCTTGGGGACTAGCGGGAGGTCCAGCTCCTACAATGAGCAGTTCTTC.